The 22 T cell receptor beta chains below were found in one sample sequenced in a study of blood T cell repertoires in COVID-19. The assay was immunoSEQ multiplex PCR, and TCRdb's table has in-frame clones only and misses some. The table records 67,000 or so clones, roughly 80% of them present only once. Sequenced input: peripheral blood. Receptors originate from a woman in her 70s with acute or convalescent COVID-19.

This clone was detected once. This rearrangement joins TRBV5-1 to TRBJ1-4; TRBD1 is a possible D gene (6 bases). This CDR3 has 16 amino acids. Trimming removed 3 bases at V and 8 bases at J, with 20 bases between. Germline V lookup: CDR1 SGHRS, CDR2 YFSETQ. DNA for the CDR3: TGCGCCAGCAGCTCCCCCGAAGGGGGGGTTGACGAAAAACTGTTTTTT. It specifies CASSSPEGGVDEKLFF.

This chain connects TRBV5-1 to TRBJ2-6, with no clear D. In germline, CDR1 is SGHRS, CDR2 YFSETQ. Trimming stripped 3 bases from V and 0 bases from J, with 7 bases between. This CDR3 has 15 amino acids. The CDR3 sequence is CASSSYVSGANVLTF. The CDR3 DNA sequence: TGCGCCAGCAGCTCGTATGTCTCTGGGGCCAACGTCCTGACTTTC. The full variable domain, its missing parts supplied by reference TRBV5-1 and TRBJ2-6, is KAGVTQTPRYLIKTRGQQVTLSCSPISGHRSVSWYQQTPGQGLQFLFEYFSETQRNKGNFPGRFSGRQFSNSRSEMNVSTLELGDSALYLCASSSYVSGANVLTFGAGSRLTVL.

The CDR3 nucleotides read TGTGCCAGCAGCCCGCCCGGGACTCTTGCTAACTATGGCTACACCTTC. Protein product: CASSPPGTLANYGYTF. V is TRBV5-4 and J is TRBJ1-2; a possible D gene is TRBD1 (5 bases). Germline loops: CDR1 SGHNT, CDR2 YYREEE (reference sequence). The CDR3 length is 16 residues. V shed 4 bases and J shed 0 bases, with 16 bases lying between them.

The chain couples TRBV7-8 to TRBJ2-3, with 7 bases lining up with TRBD2. Germline trimming cut 6 bases from V and 1 base from J; bases unmatched to any gene: 10. Germline CDR1 and CDR2: SGHVS and FQNEAQ. This CDR3 has 16 amino acids. CDR3 residues: CASRPNEGGGTDTQYF. CDR3 DNA: TGTGCCAGCAGACCCAATGAGGGAGGGGGCACAGATACGCAGTATTTT.

J is TRBJ2-7 and V is TRBV5-6, with TRBD2 matching over 9 bases. V lost 4 bases to trimming and J lost 3 bases; unmatched junction nucleotides: 11. CDR3 size: 16 residues. In germline, CDR1 is SGHDT, CDR2 YYEEEE. In DNA form, the CDR3 reads TGTGCCAGCAGCCTGGGTAGCGGGGGCCTACTCTACGAGCAGTACTTC. As protein: CASSLGSGGLLYEQYF.

The chain joins TRBV5-1 to TRBJ1-1; 8 nucleotides agree with TRBD1. Trimming removed 0 bases from V and 0 bases from J; junction bases left unmatched: 7. Germline CDR1 is SGHRS and CDR2 is YFSETQ. The CDR3 contains 17 residues. This chain's CDR3 is CASSLGSTGAMNTEAFF. The CDR3 DNA sequence: TGCGCCAGCAGCTTGGGTTCGACAGGGGCTATGAACACTGAAGCTTTCTTT.

This clone has more than one count but fewer than ten. The CDR3 nucleotides read TGTGCCAGCAGCTTAGCCGCCACCGGGACAGGGGGCACGTTGAGCAATCAGCCCCAGCATTTT. It is translated as CASSLAATGTGGTLSNQPQHF. The genes are TRBV7-8 and TRBJ1-5, with TRBD1 matching 12 bases. V dropped 0 bases and J dropped 1; count of bases not matched to a gene: 13. CDR1 is SGHVS, CDR2 FQNEAQ, per germline. This CDR3 is built from 21 residues.

CDR3 residues: CASQVGLAGVKAYNEQFF. The CDR3 coding sequence is TGTGCCAGCCAAGTGGGACTAGCGGGAGTAAAGGCCTACAATGAGCAGTTCTTC. The rearrangement uses TRBV30 and TRBJ2-1, with TRBD2 matching 14 bases. This CDR3 contains 18 residues. Trimming cost V 8 bases and J 2 bases; bases outside gene matches: 14. Looked up from germline, CDR1 is GTSNPN and CDR2 is SVGIG (reference sequence).

As DNA, the CDR3 is TGTGCCAGCAGTTTCGAAACAGCTCCGAACACTGAAGCTTTCTTT. Translated: CASSFETAPNTEAFF. This chain links TRBV6-2 or TRBV6-3 with TRBJ1-1; D is uncertain. Germline V gene sequence: CDR1 MNHEY, CDR2 SVGEGT. The CDR3 extends over 15 amino acids. V was cut by 4 bases and J by 1 base, with 13 bases left in between.

The chain employs TRBV19 and TRBJ1-1; 10 nucleotides line up with TRBD1. J was trimmed by 5 bases and V by 4 bases; bases with no gene match: 10. Per germline, CDR1 LNHDA and CDR2 SQIVND (reference sequence). CDR3 length: 16 residues. This chain's CDR3 is CASSKPGQGPRTEAFF. Written as DNA, the CDR3 is TGTGCCAGTAGTAAGCCGGGACAGGGGCCGAGGACTGAAGCTTTCTTT.

This clone was observed a single time. The V gene is TRBV7-2, the J gene TRBJ2-3; no clear D gene. The germline CDR1 and CDR2 sequences are SGHTA and FQGNSA. Trimming removed 2 bases from V and 2 bases from J, with 14 bases in between. CDR3 length equals 16 residues. CDR3 bases: TGTGCCAGCAGCTTACAGGAAGAGACCCTCACAGATACGCAGTATTTT. Its translation: CASSLQEETLTDTQYF. The whole variable domain, remainder taken from reference TRBV7-2 and TRBJ2-3, is GAGVSQSPSNKVTEKGKDVELRCDPISGHTALYWYRQSLGQGLEFLIYFQGNSAPDKSGLPSDRFSAERTGGSVSTLTIQRTQQEDSAVYLCASSLQEETLTDTQYFGPGTRLTVL.

The rearrangement links TRBV11-2 to TRBJ2-6; TRBD2 aligns across 7 bases. This CDR3 spans 16 amino acids. CDR1 and CDR2 (germline): SGHAT, FQNNGV. The J segment lost 0 bases and the V segment lost 2 bases, leaving 1 base of the junction unmatched. CDR3: CASSLTSVSGANVLTF. CDR3 nucleotides: TGTGCCAGCAGCTTAACTAGCGTCTCTGGGGCCAACGTCCTGACTTTC. The whole variable domain, filled in from reference TRBV11-2 and TRBJ2-6, reads EAGVAQSPRYKIIEKRQSVAFWCNPISGHATLYWYQQILGQGPKLLIQFQNNGVVDDSQLPKDRFSAERLKGVDSTLKIQPAKLEDSAVYLCASSLTSVSGANVLTFGAGSRLTVL.

The chain has TRBV12-3 or TRBV12-4 and TRBJ1-1; TRBD1 agrees at 7 bases. Germline trimming cut 5 bases from V and 6 bases from J; bases unmatched to any gene: 6. The CDR3 runs to 13 residues. This CDR3 reads CASSIQGNPEAFF. CDR3 nucleotides: TGTGCCAGCAGTATACAGGGGAATCCTGAAGCTTTCTTT.

The chain combines TRBV10-3 with TRBJ2-2; 8 bases are shared with TRBD1. The V gene end was trimmed by 3 bases and the J gene end by 5 bases; junction bases not matched to a gene: 5. CDR1 is ENHRY, CDR2 SYGVKD, per germline. This CDR3 is built from 15 residues. For the CDR3, the DNA is TGTGCCATCAGTGATGGACAGGGTGGAACCGGGGAGCTGTTTTTT. Its translation: CAISDGQGGTGELFF.

Only one count was recorded for this clone. The chain uses TRBV21-1 and TRBJ1-3; the table's D call of TRBD1 was not tested on the DNA. TRBV21-1 is reported as a pseudogene. The CDR3 extends over 16 amino acids. This CDR3 is CAYKGGRRGPSNTIYF. The CDR3 nucleotides are TGTGCCTACAAAGGGGGACGCAGGGGCCCAAGCAACACCATATATTTT.

The chain joins TRBV7-3 to TRBJ2-3; D gene uncertain. V lost 3 bases, J lost 1 base, and 5 bases lay in between. The CDR3 is 13 residues long. CDR1 is SGHTA and CDR2 is FQGTGA in the germline V gene. The CDR3 coding sequence is TGTGCCAGCAGCTTCTCTCGCACAGATACGCAGTATTTT. This encodes CASSFSRTDTQYF.

This sequence joins TRBV5-1 and TRBJ1-2; D might be TRBD1 (6 bases). The germline CDR1 and CDR2 sequences are SGHRS and YFSETQ. Trimming pared 0 bases from V and 8 bases from J, leaving 14 bases between. This CDR3 has 14 amino acids. The CDR3 sequence: CASSLDRVQEGYTF. CDR3 DNA sequence: TGCGCCAGCAGCTTGGACAGGGTACAGGAAGGCTACACCTTC.

The chain joins TRBV9 to TRBJ2-6; D is uncertain. The CDR3 spans 15 residues. CDR1 and CDR2 (germline): SGDLS, YYNGEE. Trimming left V 0 bases short and J 4 bases short, with 8 bases between. The DNA for the CDR3 is TGTGCCAGCAGCGTAGGGGCGCCGGGGGCCAACGTCCTGACTTTC. Translating gives CASSVGAPGANVLTF.

V gene TRBV29-1 combines with J gene TRBJ2-3, with 8 bases that match TRBD2. After removal of 2 bases from V and 3 bases from J, the junction contained 10 bases not matched to a gene. CDR1 and CDR2 (germline): SQVTM, ANQGSEA. This CDR3 has 16 residues. Here the CDR3 reads CSVERTGGGTTDTQYF. The CDR3 bases are TGCAGCGTTGAACGAACGGGCGGGGGGACTACAGATACGCAGTATTTT.

The genes are TRBV10-3 and TRBJ2-5; 8 bases match TRBD2. This CDR3 has 15 amino acids. Losses at the gene ends were 2 bases for V and 1 base for J; bases not matched to a gene: 3. Germline V gives CDR1 ENHRY, CDR2 SYGVKD. CDR3 residues: CAISEPGGGQETQYF. The DNA for the CDR3 is TGTGCCATCAGTGAGCCGGGGGGGGGCCAAGAGACCCAGTACTTC.

This clone was picked up one time. J is TRBJ1-3 and V is TRBV27; a weak D match, TRBD1 (5 bases). CDR3 length: 15 residues. Germline CDR1 and CDR2: MNHEY and SMNVEV (reference sequence). The germline V and J ends were trimmed by 2 bases and 4 bases, with 12 bases remaining between them. CDR3 residues: CASSLTPGLGNTIYF. As DNA, the CDR3 is TGTGCCAGCAGTTTAACCCCAGGGTTAGGAAACACCATATATTTT.

The sample holds one count of this clone. The chain carries TRBV11-2 and TRBJ2-2; D gene ambiguous. This CDR3 has 13 amino acids. Germline CDR1 SGHAT, CDR2 FQNNGV. V shed 2 bases and J shed 6 bases, with 7 bases lying between them. The CDR3 nucleotides are TGTGCCAGCAGCTTACAGGTTCCCGGGGAGCTGTTTTTT. This codes for CASSLQVPGELFF.